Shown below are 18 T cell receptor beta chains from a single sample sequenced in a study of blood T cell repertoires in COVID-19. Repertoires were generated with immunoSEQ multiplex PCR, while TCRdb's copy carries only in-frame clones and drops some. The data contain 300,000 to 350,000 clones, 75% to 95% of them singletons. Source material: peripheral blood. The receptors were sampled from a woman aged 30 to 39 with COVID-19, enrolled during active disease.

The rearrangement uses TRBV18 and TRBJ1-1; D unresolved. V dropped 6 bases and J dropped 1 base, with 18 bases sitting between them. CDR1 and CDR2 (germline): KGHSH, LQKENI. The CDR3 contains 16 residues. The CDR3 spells CASSPPNGIGNTEAFF. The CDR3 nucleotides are TGTGCCAGCTCCCCGCCTAACGGGATAGGGAACACTGAAGCTTTCTTT.

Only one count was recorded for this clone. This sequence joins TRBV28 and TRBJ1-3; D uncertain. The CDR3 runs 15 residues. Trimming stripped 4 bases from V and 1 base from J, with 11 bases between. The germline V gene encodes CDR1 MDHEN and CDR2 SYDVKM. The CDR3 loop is CASSSSRESGNTIYF. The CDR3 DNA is TGTGCCAGCAGTTCCTCGAGGGAGTCTGGAAACACCATATATTTT. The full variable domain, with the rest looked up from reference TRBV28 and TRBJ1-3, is DVKVTQSSRYLVKRTGEKVFLECVQDMDHENMFWYRQDPGLGLRLIYFSYDVKMKEKGDIPEGYSVSREKKERFSLILESASTNQTSMYLCASSSSRESGNTIYFGEGSWLTVV.

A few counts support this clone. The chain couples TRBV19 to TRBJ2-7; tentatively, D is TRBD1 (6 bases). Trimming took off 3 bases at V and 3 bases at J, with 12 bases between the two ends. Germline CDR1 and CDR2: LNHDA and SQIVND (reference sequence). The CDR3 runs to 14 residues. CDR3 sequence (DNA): TGTGCCAGTAGTATTTCGGACAGCTACTACGAGCAGTACTTC. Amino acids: CASSISDSYYEQYF.

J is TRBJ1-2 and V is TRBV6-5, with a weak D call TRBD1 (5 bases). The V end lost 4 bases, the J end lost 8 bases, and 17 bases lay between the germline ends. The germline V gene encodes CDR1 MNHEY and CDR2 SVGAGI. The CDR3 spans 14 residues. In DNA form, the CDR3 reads TGTGCCAGCAGTTGGAGCCCCAGGGTATACGGCTACACCTTC. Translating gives CASSWSPRVYGYTF.

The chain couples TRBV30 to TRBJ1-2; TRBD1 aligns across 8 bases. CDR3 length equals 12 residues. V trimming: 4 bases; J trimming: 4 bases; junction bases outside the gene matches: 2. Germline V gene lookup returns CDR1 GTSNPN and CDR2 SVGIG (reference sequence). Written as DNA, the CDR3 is TGTGCCTGGACAGGGGGCACCTATGGCTACACCTTC. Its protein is CAWTGGTYGYTF.

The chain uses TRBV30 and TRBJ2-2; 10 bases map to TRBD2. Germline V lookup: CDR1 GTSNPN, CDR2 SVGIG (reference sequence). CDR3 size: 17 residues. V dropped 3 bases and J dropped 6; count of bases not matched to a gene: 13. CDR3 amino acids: CAWRPGLAQTVPGELFF. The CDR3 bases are TGTGCCTGGAGACCGGGACTAGCGCAGACTGTGCCCGGGGAGCTGTTTTTT.

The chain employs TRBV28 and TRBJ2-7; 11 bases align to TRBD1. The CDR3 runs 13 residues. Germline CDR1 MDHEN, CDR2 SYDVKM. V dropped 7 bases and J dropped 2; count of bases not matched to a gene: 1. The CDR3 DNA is TGTGCCAGCATGGGACAGGGGGCCTACGAGCAGTACTTC. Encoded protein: CASMGQGAYEQYF. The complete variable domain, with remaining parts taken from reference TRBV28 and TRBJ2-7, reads DVKVTQSSRYLVKRTGEKVFLECVQDMDHENMFWYRQDPGLGLRLIYFSYDVKMKEKGDIPEGYSVSREKKERFSLILESASTNQTSMYLCASMGQGAYEQYFGPGTRLTVT.

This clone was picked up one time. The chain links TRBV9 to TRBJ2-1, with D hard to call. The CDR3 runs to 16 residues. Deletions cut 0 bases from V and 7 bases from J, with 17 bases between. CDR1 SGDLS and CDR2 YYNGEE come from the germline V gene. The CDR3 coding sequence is TGTGCCAGCAGCGTAGCAAGTTCACAGTCTCTTAATGAGCAGTTCTTC. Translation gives CASSVASSQSLNEQFF. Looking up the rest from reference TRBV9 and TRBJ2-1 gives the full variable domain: DSGVTQTPKHLITATGQRVTLRCSPRSGDLSVYWYQQSLDQGLQFLIQYYNGEERAKGNILERFSAQQFPDLHSELNLSSLELGDSALYFCASSVASSQSLNEQFFGPGTRLTVL.

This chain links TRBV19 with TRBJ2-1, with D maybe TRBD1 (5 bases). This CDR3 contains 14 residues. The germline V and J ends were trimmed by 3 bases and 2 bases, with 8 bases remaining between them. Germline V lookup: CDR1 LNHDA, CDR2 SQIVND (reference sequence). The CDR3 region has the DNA TGTGCCAGTAGTATCCAGGGTGCCTACAATGAGCAGTTCTTC. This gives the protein CASSIQGAYNEQFF.

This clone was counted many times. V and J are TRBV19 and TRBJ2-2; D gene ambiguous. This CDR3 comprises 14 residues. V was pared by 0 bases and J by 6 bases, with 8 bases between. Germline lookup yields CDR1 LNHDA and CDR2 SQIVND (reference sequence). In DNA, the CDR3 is TGTGCCAGTAGTATAGAACCGTCGGCCGGGGAGCTGTTTTTT. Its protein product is CASSIEPSAGELFF.

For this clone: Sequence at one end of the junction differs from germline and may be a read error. The CDR3 DNA is TGTGCCAGCAGCACCGGCGACAGGGGGCGACAGCCTCCCTTC. It encodes CASSTGDRGRQPPF. The rearrangement links TRBV7-8 to TRBJ2-7; 10 nucleotides agree with TRBD1. The CDR3 consists of 14 residues. Germline assignment: CDR1 SGHVS and CDR2 FQNEAQ.

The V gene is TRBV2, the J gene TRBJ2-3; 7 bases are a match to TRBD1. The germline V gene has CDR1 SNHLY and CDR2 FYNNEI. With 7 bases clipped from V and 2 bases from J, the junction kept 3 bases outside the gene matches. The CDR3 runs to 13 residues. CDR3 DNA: TGTGCCAGCATGGACAGGTACACAGATACGCAGTATTTT. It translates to CASMDRYTDTQYF.

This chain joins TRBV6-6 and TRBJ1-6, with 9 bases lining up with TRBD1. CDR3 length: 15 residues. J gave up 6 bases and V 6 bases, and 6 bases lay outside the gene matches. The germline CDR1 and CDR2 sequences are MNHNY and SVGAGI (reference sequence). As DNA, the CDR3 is TGTGCCAGCAGCCCCGGGACAGGGCGTAATTCACCCCTCCACTTT. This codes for CASSPGTGRNSPLHF.

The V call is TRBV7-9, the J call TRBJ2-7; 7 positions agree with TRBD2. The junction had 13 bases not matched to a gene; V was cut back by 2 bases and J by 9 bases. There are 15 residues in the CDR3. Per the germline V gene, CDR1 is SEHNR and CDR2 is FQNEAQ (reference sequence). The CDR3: CASSLNRDYSMRQYF. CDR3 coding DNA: TGTGCCAGCAGCTTAAACCGGGACTACTCAATGAGGCAGTACTTC.

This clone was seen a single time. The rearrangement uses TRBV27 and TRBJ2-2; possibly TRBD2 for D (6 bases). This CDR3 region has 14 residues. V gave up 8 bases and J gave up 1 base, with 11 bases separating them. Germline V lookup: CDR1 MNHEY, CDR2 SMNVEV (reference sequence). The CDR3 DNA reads TGTGCCAGCGGGGGACTCATGAACACCGGGGAGCTGTTTTTT. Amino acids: CASGGLMNTGELFF.

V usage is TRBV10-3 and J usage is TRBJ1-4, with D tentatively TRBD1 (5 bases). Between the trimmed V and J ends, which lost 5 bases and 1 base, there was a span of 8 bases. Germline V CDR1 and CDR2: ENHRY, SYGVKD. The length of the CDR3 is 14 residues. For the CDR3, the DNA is TGTGCCATCAGTTCGCAGGGAACTAATGAAAAACTGTTTTTT. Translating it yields CAISSQGTNEKLFF.

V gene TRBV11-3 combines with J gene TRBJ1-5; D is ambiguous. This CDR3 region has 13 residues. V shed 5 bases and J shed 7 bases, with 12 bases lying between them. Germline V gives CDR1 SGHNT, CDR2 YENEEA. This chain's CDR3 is CASSAKRFQPQHF. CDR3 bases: TGTGCCAGCAGCGCCAAGAGGTTCCAGCCCCAGCATTTT.

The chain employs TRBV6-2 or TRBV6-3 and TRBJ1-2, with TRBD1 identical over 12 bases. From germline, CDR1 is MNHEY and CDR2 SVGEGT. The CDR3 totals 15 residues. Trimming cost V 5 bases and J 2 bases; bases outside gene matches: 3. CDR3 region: CASSPGQGANYGYTF. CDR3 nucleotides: TGTGCCAGCAGTCCGGGACAGGGGGCGAACTATGGCTACACCTTC.